What follows are 15 T cell receptor beta chains derived from one specimen sequenced in a study of blood T cell repertoires in COVID-19. Only in-frame clones appear in the TCRdb table, and some are missing; sequencing was by immunoSEQ multiplex PCR. The sample consists of about 110,000 clones, 80% to 85% of them appearing once. The sample was peripheral blood. Receptor source: a woman between 70 and 85 years old with acute or convalescent COVID-19.

This chain uses TRBV5-1 with TRBJ1-1; 9 bases map to TRBD1. Germline V lookup: CDR1 SGHRS, CDR2 YFSETQ. V was clipped by 4 bases and J by 9 bases; unmatched bases: 13. The CDR3 has 15 residues. CDR3 coding DNA: TGCGCCAGCAGCCGATCGCGGGACAGGGATCAACAAGCTTTCTTT. It encodes CASSRSRDRDQQAFF.

The chain combines TRBV11-3 with TRBJ2-2; TRBD2 might be the D (6 bases). V lost 5 bases and J lost 4, with 11 bases in between. Per germline, CDR1 SGHNT and CDR2 YENEEA. CDR3 length equals 14 residues. The DNA of the CDR3 is TGTGCCAGCAGCCTGGGGACTCTCACCGGGGAGCTGTTTTTT. Residues: CASSLGTLTGELFF.

The V call is TRBV21-1, the J call TRBJ2-2; the table's D call TRBD2 went unverified against the DNA. TRBV21-1 is noted as a pseudogene. CDR3 length: 12 amino acids. The CDR3 region has the DNA TGTGCCAGCAGCCCCCACTCCGGGGAGCTGTTTTTT. Translation gives CASSPHSGELFF.

The chain carries TRBV7-9 and TRBJ1-5, with D possibly matching TRBD1 (6 bases). The V gene lost 4 bases and the J gene lost 6 bases, with 10 bases spanning the gap. The CDR3 is made up of 13 amino acids. Germline V gives CDR1 SEHNR, CDR2 FQNEAQ (reference sequence). CDR3 region: CASSSGAAQPQHF. CDR3 nucleotide sequence: TGTGCCAGCAGCTCAGGGGCAGCTCAGCCCCAGCATTTT.

V gene TRBV1 combines with J gene TRBJ2-7; the table names TRBD2, a call not compared with the DNA. TRBV1 is a documented pseudogene. The CDR3 is 15 residues long. For the CDR3, the DNA is TGCACCAGCAGCCCGCTACTAGCGGGGGGTAACGAGCAGTACTTC. This encodes CTSSPLLAGGNEQYF.

The V gene is TRBV27, the J gene TRBJ2-6, with D maybe TRBD2 (6 bases). Per the germline V gene, CDR1 is MNHEY and CDR2 is SMNVEV (reference sequence). The CDR3 spans 15 residues. Trimming removed 8 bases from V and 0 bases from J, with 11 bases in between. DNA of the CDR3: TGTGCCAGCGGGACTTTGTTCTCTGGGGCCAACGTCCTGACTTTC. Its protein product is CASGTLFSGANVLTF.

This chain joins TRBV19 and TRBJ1-6, with a tentative D call TRBD1 (6 bases). Trimming cost V 7 bases and J 7 bases, with 14 bases left between them. CDR1 and CDR2 (germline): LNHDA, SQIVND (reference sequence). This CDR3 region has 14 residues. Here the CDR3 DNA reads TGTGCCAGTACCCGGACAGCCTCCAATTCACCCCTCCACTTT. Residues: CASTRTASNSPLHF.

The chain links TRBV7-3 to TRBJ2-1; possible D gene TRBD2, 6 bases. Germline V gives CDR1 SGHTA, CDR2 FQGTGA. V was shortened by 2 bases and J by 7 bases, with 15 bases between the two germline ends. The CDR3 length is 15 residues. The CDR3 spells CASSLFGSAGNEQFF. In DNA form, the CDR3 reads TGTGCCAGCAGCTTATTCGGGAGCGCCGGAAATGAGCAGTTCTTC.

This chain connects TRBV9 to TRBJ1-2; D is ambiguous. Looked up from germline, CDR1 is SGDLS and CDR2 is YYNGEE. CDR3 length: 16 amino acids. V was trimmed by 0 bases and J by 2 bases, leaving 14 bases between them. The CDR3 spells CASSVAWQPLNYGYTF. CDR3 in DNA: TGTGCCAGCAGCGTAGCATGGCAACCGCTGAACTATGGCTACACCTTC.

This clone was recorded only once. The V gene is TRBV10-3, the J gene TRBJ2-1; 7 positions agree with TRBD2. Trimming cost V 7 bases and J 4 bases; bases outside gene matches: 10. Per the germline V gene, CDR1 is ENHRY and CDR2 is SYGVKD. The CDR3 has 15 residues. CDR3 nucleotides: TGTGCCATCACGGCTACAGCGGGGCTGTACAATGAGCAGTTCTTC. Amino acid sequence: CAITATAGLYNEQFF.

V and J are TRBV7-7 and TRBJ2-5; possibly TRBD2 for D (6 bases). Germline CDR1 is SSHAT and CDR2 is FNYEAQ (reference sequence). V lost 3 bases and J lost 5, with 16 bases in between. The CDR3 has 15 residues. CDR3 region: CASSFSAGRGETQYF. CDR3 in DNA: TGTGCCAGCAGCTTTTCAGCGGGTCGAGGGGAGACCCAGTACTTC.

This chain links TRBV6-5 with TRBJ2-2; 9 positions agree with TRBD1. The CDR3 extends over 14 amino acids. Germline assignment: CDR1 MNHEY and CDR2 SVGAGI. With V trimmed by 2 bases and J by 5 bases, 0 bases remained unmatched. The CDR3 region has the DNA TGTGCCAGCAGTTACGACAGGGGGACCGGGGAGCTGTTTTTT. This sequence encodes CASSYDRGTGELFF.

For the CDR3, the DNA is TGTGCCAGCAGGGGACAGGGGGCCCACAATGAGCAGTTCTTC. It translates to CASRGQGAHNEQFF. The chain recombines TRBV6-5 with TRBJ2-1; TRBD1 aligns across 12 bases. The CDR3 loop spans 14 amino acids. V was clipped by 6 bases and J by 5 bases; unmatched bases: 2. Germline V gene lookup returns CDR1 MNHEY and CDR2 SVGAGI.

V gene TRBV5-4 combines with J gene TRBJ1-2, with D maybe TRBD1 (5 bases). Trimming stripped 0 bases from V and 3 bases from J, with 12 bases between. Per germline, CDR1 SGHNT and CDR2 YYREEE (reference sequence). The CDR3 contains 15 residues. CDR3 sequence (DNA): TGTGCCAGCAGCTTGGAGGGAGGGGTTGACTATGGCTACACCTTC. It yields the protein CASSLEGGVDYGYTF.

This rearrangement joins TRBV9 to TRBJ1-5; no reliable D call. This CDR3 comprises 13 residues. The germline V gene encodes CDR1 SGDLS and CDR2 YYNGEE. V shed 4 bases and J shed 8 bases, with 13 bases lying between them. Here the CDR3 reads CASSPGIAEPQHF. The DNA of the CDR3 is TGTGCCAGCAGCCCCGGGATTGCGGAGCCCCAGCATTTT.